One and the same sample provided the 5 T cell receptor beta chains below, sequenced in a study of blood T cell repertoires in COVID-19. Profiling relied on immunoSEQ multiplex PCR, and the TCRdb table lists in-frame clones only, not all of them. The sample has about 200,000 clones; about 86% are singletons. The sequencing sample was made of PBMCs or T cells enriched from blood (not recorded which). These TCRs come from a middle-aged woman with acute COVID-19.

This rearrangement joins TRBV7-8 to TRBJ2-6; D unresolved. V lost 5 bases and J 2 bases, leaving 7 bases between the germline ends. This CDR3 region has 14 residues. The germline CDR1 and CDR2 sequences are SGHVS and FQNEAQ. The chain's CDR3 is CASSPPTGANVLTF. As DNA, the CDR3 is TGTGCCAGCAGCCCCCCTACTGGGGCCAACGTCCTGACTTTC.

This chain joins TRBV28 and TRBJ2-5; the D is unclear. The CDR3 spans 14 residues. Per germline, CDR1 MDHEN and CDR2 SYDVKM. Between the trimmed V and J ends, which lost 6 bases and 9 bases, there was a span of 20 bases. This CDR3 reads CASRPDQRRWAQYF. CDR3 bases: TGTGCCAGCAGACCCGACCAACGGAGATGGGCCCAGTACTTC.

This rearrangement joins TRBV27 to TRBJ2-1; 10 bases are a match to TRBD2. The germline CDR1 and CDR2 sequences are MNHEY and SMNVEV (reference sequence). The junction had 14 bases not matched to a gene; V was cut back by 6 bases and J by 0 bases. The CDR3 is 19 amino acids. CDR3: CASSMTPSSGRASYNEQFF. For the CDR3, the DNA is TGTGCCAGCAGCATGACCCCCTCAAGCGGGAGGGCCTCCTACAATGAGCAGTTCTTC.

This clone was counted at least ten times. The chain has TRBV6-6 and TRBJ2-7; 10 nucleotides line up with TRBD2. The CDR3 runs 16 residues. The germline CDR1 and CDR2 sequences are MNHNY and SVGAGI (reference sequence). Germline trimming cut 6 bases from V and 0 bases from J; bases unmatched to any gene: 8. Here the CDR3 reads CASSLLPSGSSYEQYF. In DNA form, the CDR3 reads TGTGCCAGCAGCCTTCTTCCTAGCGGGAGCTCCTACGAGCAGTACTTC.

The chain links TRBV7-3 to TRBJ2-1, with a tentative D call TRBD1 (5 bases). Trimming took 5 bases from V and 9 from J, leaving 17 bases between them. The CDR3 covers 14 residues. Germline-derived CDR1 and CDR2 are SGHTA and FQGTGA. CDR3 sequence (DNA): TGTGCCAGCAGCCCCGGGCAGGGAAAAAGTGAGCAGTTCTTC. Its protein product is CASSPGQGKSEQFF.